This passage covers 31 T cell receptor beta chains from one sample sequenced in a study of T-cell reconstitution after alpha-beta-depleted transplantation in children. The library targeted TCRbeta and was prepared with unique molecular identifiers. TCRdb processed the PCR reads anew with MiXCR; each CDR3 protein has one entry. The data show 450,000 to 600,000 distinct CDR3 sequences, roughly a tenth seen once. Sequencing used PBMCs, obtained before TCRalphabeta/CD19-depleted stem cell transplant. The receptors stem from a child younger than 10 with inherited bone marrow failure, due to receive a stem cell transplant.

This clonotype turned up a few times. The chain couples TRBV25-1 to TRBJ2-5; D is possibly TRBD1 (5 bases). With 4 bases removed from V and 0 bases from J, the gap between germline ends came to 9 bases. CDR1 and CDR2 from the germline V gene are MGHDK and SYGVNS. The CDR3 is 14 residues long. The CDR3 DNA follows: TGTGCCAGCAGTGGGCAGGGAAACCAAGAGACCCAGTACTTC. Translating gives CASSGQGNQETQYF.

At least ten counts were recorded for this clonotype. The chain uses TRBV27 and TRBJ2-5; 7 positions match TRBD1. V lost 6 bases and J lost 1; bases outside the gene matches: 5. From germline, CDR1 is MNHEY and CDR2 SMNVEV (reference sequence). This CDR3 spans 14 amino acids. In DNA form, the CDR3 reads TGTGCCAGCAGCCAAAGGACAGGCCAAGAGACCCAGTACTTC. Translating it yields CASSQRTGQETQYF.

In its sample, this clonotype was seen many times. A read error may account for a junction end that differs from germline. The V call is TRBV4-3, the J call TRBJ2-7; 8 bases map to TRBD2. The germline V gene has CDR1 LGHNA and CDR2 YSLEER. This CDR3 contains 14 residues. Here the CDR3 DNA reads TGCGCCAGCAGCCAATTTAGCGGGGCTAACGAACAGTACTTC. This encodes CASSQFSGANEQYF.

The rearrangement links TRBV28 to TRBJ2-1; D perhaps matches TRBD2 (6 bases). Trimming took 0 bases from V and 6 from J, leaving 9 bases between them. The CDR3 totals 14 residues. CDR1 and CDR2 (germline): MDHEN, SYDVKM. The CDR3 region is CASSLWGGLNEQFF. The DNA for the CDR3 is TGTGCCAGCAGTTTATGGGGGGGTCTCAATGAGCAGTTCTTC.

In its sample, this clonotype was seen many times. The gene calls are TRBV20-1 and TRBJ2-3; 12 bases map to TRBD1. Germline CDR1 is DFQATT and CDR2 is SNEGSKA (reference sequence). V was clipped by 6 bases and J by 1 base; unmatched bases: 5. The CDR3 is made up of 15 amino acids. Written as DNA, the CDR3 is TGCAGTGCGTGGGACAGGGGGCACGGCACAGATACGCAGTATTTT. This encodes CSAWDRGHGTDTQYF.

This clonotype was seen repeatedly, ten times or more. The chain joins TRBV5-8 to TRBJ2-3; perhaps TRBD2 as D (5 bases). V was pared by 4 bases and J by 4 bases, with 22 bases between. The CDR3 runs 17 residues. The V gene's germline CDR1 is SGHTS and CDR2 YDEGEE. The CDR3 spells CASSLLTAGTVSDTQYF. The CDR3 coding sequence is TGTGCCAGCAGCCTACTCACGGCGGGTACGGTATCAGATACGCAGTATTTT.

This clonotype was detected ten times or more. V and J are TRBV10-3 and TRBJ1-2, with D tentatively TRBD1 (6 bases). This CDR3 comprises 13 residues. The germline V and J ends were trimmed by 7 bases and 4 bases, with 13 bases remaining between them. CDR1 is ENHRY, CDR2 SYGVKD, per germline. CDR3 protein: CAITPTGPYGYTF. The CDR3 DNA follows: TGTGCCATCACTCCAACAGGGCCCTATGGCTACACCTTC.

There are many counts of this clonotype. The chain carries TRBV1 and TRBJ2-2; the table's D call of TRBD1 was not tested on the DNA. TRBV1 is a known pseudogene. The CDR3 loop spans 16 amino acids. This chain's CDR3 is CTSSQDGGRNTGELFF. CDR3 nucleotides: TGCACCAGCAGCCAAGATGGGGGACGGAACACCGGGGAGCTGTTTTTT.

This clonotype was seen a few times. The DNA for the CDR3 is TGTGCCAGCAGCTTATTCGGACTAGCGGGAGGGCCGCGCGACATTCAGTACTTC. Protein product: CASSLFGLAGGPRDIQYF. J is TRBJ2-4 and V is TRBV7-8, with 15 bases lining up with TRBD2. This CDR3 is 18 amino acids long. Looked up from germline, CDR1 is SGHVS and CDR2 is FQNEAQ. J was trimmed by 8 bases and V by 2 bases; bases with no gene match: 10.

At least ten counts were recorded for this clonotype. J is TRBJ1-5 and V is TRBV20-1; D remains ambiguous. This CDR3 spans 14 amino acids. V lost 3 bases and J 4 bases, leaving 13 bases between the germline ends. The germline CDR1 and CDR2 sequences are DFQATT and SNEGSKA (reference sequence). CDR3 amino acids: CSASYFGRNQPQHF. CDR3 DNA: TGCAGTGCTAGCTACTTCGGGAGGAATCAGCCCCAGCATTTT.

The table lists this clonotype with many counts. This chain connects TRBV27 to TRBJ2-1; TRBD1 agrees at 9 bases. The CDR3 sequence is 14 residues long. Germline trimming cut 5 bases from V and 8 bases from J; bases unmatched to any gene: 7. The germline V gene has CDR1 MNHEY and CDR2 SMNVEV (reference sequence). Here the CDR3 reads CASSVTGGFDEQFF. CDR3 bases: TGTGCCAGCAGTGTTACAGGGGGCTTCGATGAGCAGTTCTTC.

This clonotype was recorded many times. The J gene is TRBJ2-1, the V gene TRBV28; D is unresolved. The CDR3 contains 13 residues. V was clipped by 7 bases and J by 2 bases, with 9 bases between them. Germline V lookup: CDR1 MDHEN, CDR2 SYDVKM. The CDR3 DNA sequence: TGTGCCAGCAAGCGAGACCCCTACAATGAGCAGTTCTTC. This sequence encodes CASKRDPYNEQFF.

In its sample, this clonotype was seen many times. The CDR3 loop reads CASSEISYEQYF. DNA of the CDR3: TGTGCCAGCAGTGAGATTTCCTACGAGCAGTACTTC. The chain recombines TRBV28 with TRBJ2-7; D call uncertain. The CDR3 spans 12 residues. With 5 bases removed from V and 1 base from J, the gap between germline ends came to 6 bases. The germline V gene has CDR1 MDHEN and CDR2 SYDVKM.

In its sample, this clonotype was seen many times. V gene TRBV14 combines with J gene TRBJ2-7, with D perhaps matching TRBD2 (6 bases). With 4 bases removed from V and 6 bases from J, the gap between germline ends came to 16 bases. The CDR3 has 14 residues. Germline V gene lookup returns CDR1 SGHDN and CDR2 FVKESK. CDR3 sequence: CASSLIWGTSEQYF. CDR3 DNA: TGTGCCAGCAGCCTAATTTGGGGGACTTCCGAGCAGTACTTC.

This clonotype appeared many times. This chain connects TRBV4-3 to TRBJ2-2; D uncertain. CDR3 size: 17 residues. V gave up 5 bases and J gave up 2 bases, with 18 bases separating them. Germline CDR1 and CDR2: LGHNA and YSLEER. CDR3 nucleotide sequence: TGCGCCAGCAGCGGCTCTCTCCGGAGCAAAAACACCGGGGAGCTGTTTTTT. Translated: CASSGSLRSKNTGELFF.

The sample holds many counts of this clonotype. V is TRBV4-2 and J is TRBJ2-7; a possible D gene is TRBD2 (6 bases). In germline, CDR1 is LGHNA, CDR2 YNFKEQ. The CDR3 extends over 16 amino acids. Deletions cut 1 base from V and 0 bases from J, with 13 bases between. This CDR3 is CASSQVSSGYSYEQYF. CDR3 sequence (DNA): TGTGCCAGCAGCCAAGTCAGCAGCGGGTACTCCTACGAGCAGTACTTC.

The rearrangement links TRBV20-1 to TRBJ2-7; D is undetermined. Germline-derived CDR1 and CDR2 are DFQATT and SNEGSKA (reference sequence). V was clipped by 5 bases and J by 6 bases, with 17 bases between them. The CDR3 has 13 residues. CDR3 residues: CSAEITATLEQYF. For the CDR3, the DNA is TGCAGTGCTGAAATTACCGCGACCCTCGAGCAGTACTTC.

This clonotype was seen many times. At one of its ends the junction is not consistent with the germline gene, which may arise from a read error. This chain uses TRBV11-2 with TRBJ2-7; D is unresolved. Germline values: CDR1 SGHAT, CDR2 FQNNGV. This CDR3 has 13 residues. The CDR3 here is CASSLDLRYAQYF. CDR3 bases: TGTGCCAGCAGCTTAGATCTTAGATACGCGCAGTACTTC.

This clonotype was seen many times. The chain is built from TRBV6-1 and TRBJ2-1; 8 positions match TRBD2. Germline lookup yields CDR1 MNHNS and CDR2 SASEGT. The CDR3 spans 16 residues. J gave up 2 bases and V 4 bases, and 7 bases lay outside the gene matches. In DNA form, the CDR3 reads TGTGCCAGCAGTGGGCAGAGCGGGAGACCCTACAATGAGCAGTTCTTC. Its protein product is CASSGQSGRPYNEQFF.

This clonotype was observed a handful of times. The rearrangement joins TRBV11-2 to TRBJ2-2; D possibly corresponds to TRBD1 (7 bases). V dropped 5 bases and J dropped 6 bases, with 22 bases sitting between them. Germline V CDR1 and CDR2: SGHAT, FQNNGV. The CDR3 length is 17 residues. As DNA, the CDR3 is TGTGCCAGCAGCCCCAGACAGGGAGGTCATGTCGCCGGGGAGCTGTTTTTT. As protein: CASSPRQGGHVAGELFF.

This chain connects TRBV3-1 to TRBJ2-7, with TRBD1 as a possible D gene (6 bases). The V gene lost 1 base and the J gene lost 12 bases, with 13 bases spanning the gap. Per germline, CDR1 LGHDT and CDR2 YNNKEL (reference sequence). CDR3 length equals 12 residues. As DNA, the CDR3 is TGTGCCAGCAGCCAAGCCGGGACACGGTTGTACTTC. Its translation: CASSQAGTRLYF.

The chain carries TRBV29-1 and TRBJ2-1; 10 bases are shared with TRBD2. Germline lookup yields CDR1 SQVTM and CDR2 ANQGSEA. This CDR3 is built from 17 residues. The V segment lost 4 bases and the J segment 1 base; nucleotides outside the gene matches: 10. The DNA of the CDR3 is TGCAGCGTTGTCGGCCTAGCGGGAGTGCGGTCCTACAATGAGCAGTTCTTC. This translates into CSVVGLAGVRSYNEQFF.

This clonotype has ten or more counts. The chain carries TRBV6-5 and TRBJ2-3; TRBD1 agrees at 9 bases. Per germline, CDR1 MNHEY and CDR2 SVGAGI. The CDR3 consists of 14 residues. V trimming: 1 base; J trimming: 7 bases; junction bases outside the gene matches: 3. This chain's CDR3 is CASSYYGTGHTQYF. Here the CDR3 DNA reads TGTGCCAGCAGTTACTATGGGACAGGGCATACGCAGTATTTT.

In its sample, this clonotype was seen many times. This chain links TRBV6-5 with TRBJ1-2, with no clear D. Germline V CDR1 and CDR2: MNHEY, SVGAGI. There are 13 residues in the CDR3. V was clipped by 0 bases and J by 7 bases, with 9 bases between them. The CDR3 DNA reads TGTGCCAGCAGTTACTCGAGCAGGAGTGGCTACACCTTC. Amino acid sequence: CASSYSSRSGYTF.

The chain couples TRBV28 to TRBJ2-7; possibly TRBD2 for D (5 bases). This CDR3 is built from 14 residues. Per germline, CDR1 MDHEN and CDR2 SYDVKM. V was cut by 3 bases and J by 3 bases, with 12 bases left in between. The DNA for the CDR3 is TGTGCCAGCAGTTTTCCACGAGGGAGCTACGAGCAGTACTTC. As protein: CASSFPRGSYEQYF. Full variable domain (outside the CDR3, taken from reference TRBV28 and TRBJ2-7): DVKVTQSSRYLVKRTGEKVFLECVQDMDHENMFWYRQDPGLGLRLIYFSYDVKMKEKGDIPEGYSVSREKKERFSLILESASTNQTSMYLCASSFPRGSYEQYFGPGTRLTVT.

This clonotype appeared many times. V and J are TRBV20-1 and TRBJ1-1; D may be TRBD1 (6 bases). V lost 0 bases, J lost 6 bases, and 17 bases lay in between. The CDR3 consists of 15 residues. Looked up from germline, CDR1 is DFQATT and CDR2 is SNEGSKA (reference sequence). The CDR3 bases are TGCAGTGCTAGAGATGATTTTAGGGGGTTCTCTGAAGCTTTCTTT. This encodes CSARDDFRGFSEAFF.

This clonotype was detected only a few times. This chain links TRBV20-1 with TRBJ2-1; D unclear. Germline V gives CDR1 DFQATT, CDR2 SNEGSKA (reference sequence). Trimming cost V 1 base and J 1 base, with 14 bases left between them. The CDR3 runs to 16 residues. Written as DNA, the CDR3 is TGCAGTGCTAGAGGCGATGGACGCGGATCCTACAATGAGCAGTTCTTC. It encodes CSARGDGRGSYNEQFF.

This clonotype was seen at least ten times. This sequence joins TRBV20-1 and TRBJ2-3; 8 nucleotides align to TRBD1. The CDR3 runs 14 residues. The ends lost 3 bases at V and 2 bases at J; junction bases unmatched: 4. CDR1 DFQATT and CDR2 SNEGSKA come from the germline V gene (reference sequence). CDR3 residues: CSARTGAYTDTQYF. CDR3 sequence (DNA): TGCAGTGCTAGGACAGGGGCTTACACAGATACGCAGTATTTT.

For this clonotype: This may be a read error: a much more frequent sequence differs by one nucleotide. V usage is TRBV5-1 and J usage is TRBJ2-7, with D uncertain. Germline V gives CDR1 SGHRS, CDR2 YFSETQ. The CDR3 is 15 amino acids. V lost 3 bases, J lost 2 bases, and 15 bases lay in between. The CDR3 region is CASSSVVKRTYEQYF. The CDR3 coding sequence is TGCGCCAGCAGCTCCGTCGTGAAGCGAACCTACGAGCAGTACTTC.

This clonotype has a count of ten or more. The genes are TRBV2 and TRBJ2-7; no clear D. The V gene lost 7 bases and the J gene lost 5 bases, with 18 bases spanning the gap. The CDR3 has 14 amino acids. Germline CDR1 reads SNHLY; CDR2 reads FYNNEI. DNA of the CDR3: TGTGCCAGCAAAGGCTGGGCGTCATTCGACGAGCAGTACTTC. This codes for CASKGWASFDEQYF.

The chain combines TRBV10-3 with TRBJ2-1; 9 bases match TRBD2. The CDR3 is 14 amino acids. J gave up 5 bases and V 5 bases, and 4 bases lay outside the gene matches. The germline V gene has CDR1 ENHRY and CDR2 SYGVKD. The CDR3 nucleotides are TGTGCCATCAGTCTAGCGGGATTGAACAATGAGCAGTTCTTC. This sequence encodes CAISLAGLNNEQFF.